One sample yielded the 11 T cell receptor beta chains listed below, sequenced in a study of cytomegalovirus exposure and HLA in healthy donors. PCR primers comprised 60 Vbeta and 13 Jbeta primers. Here immunoSEQ multiplex PCR was the method, and the copy in TCRdb shows in-frame clones only, minus some. The sample gives roughly 70,000 clones, about four fifths of which show up once; over 1.5% is in the top ten. Sequenced: PBMCs. These receptors were obtained from a man between 18 and 29 years old in good health and CMV-seronegative.

The rearrangement links TRBV7-2 to TRBJ1-1; D remains unclear. This CDR3 has 11 residues. The V and J ends lost 5 bases and 10 bases respectively, with 11 bases between them. CDR1 is SGHTA, CDR2 FQGNSA, per germline. CDR3 protein: CASSPQPGAFF. The CDR3 coding sequence is TGTGCCAGCAGCCCCCAACCGGGAGCTTTCTTT.

The chain carries TRBV5-1 and TRBJ2-3, with TRBD1 matching 9 bases. Germline CDR1 and CDR2: SGHRS and YFSETQ. Germline trimming cut 3 bases from V and 5 bases from J; bases unmatched to any gene: 7. This CDR3 spans 15 amino acids. The chain's CDR3 is CASSSGADRGDTQYF. The CDR3 bases are TGCGCCAGCAGCTCCGGAGCGGACAGGGGAGATACGCAGTATTTT. Using reference TRBV5-1 and TRBJ2-3 for the parts outside the CDR3, the full variable domain is KAGVTQTPRYLIKTRGQQVTLSCSPISGHRSVSWYQQTPGQGLQFLFEYFSETQRNKGNFPGRFSGRQFSNSRSEMNVSTLELGDSALYLCASSSGADRGDTQYFGPGTRLTVL.

This chain connects TRBV9 to TRBJ2-3; 12 nucleotides line up with TRBD2. In germline, CDR1 is SGDLS, CDR2 YYNGEE. V dropped 2 bases and J dropped 4; count of bases not matched to a gene: 5. The CDR3 is 16 residues long. CDR3 nucleotides: TGTGCCAGCAGCGTGACCGGACTAGCGGGACCAGATACGCAGTATTTT. It specifies CASSVTGLAGPDTQYF.

J is TRBJ2-5 and V is TRBV12-5, with 9 bases that match TRBD1. V lost 4 bases and J lost 0; bases outside the gene matches: 3. This CDR3 is 15 amino acids long. CDR1 is LGHNT and CDR2 is FRNRAP in the germline V gene. As DNA, the CDR3 is TGTGCTAGTGGTTCCGGGACAGGGTACCAAGAGACCCAGTACTTC. Translation: CASGSGTGYQETQYF.

V and J are TRBV6-5 and TRBJ2-3, with 10 bases that match TRBD1. The CDR3 loop spans 14 amino acids. After removal of 3 bases from V and 6 bases from J, the junction contained 3 bases not matched to a gene. Germline V gene lookup returns CDR1 MNHEY and CDR2 SVGAGI. In DNA form, the CDR3 reads TGTGCCAGCAGTTATGGGACAGGGGCTGATACGCAGTATTTT. Residues: CASSYGTGADTQYF.

The chain combines TRBV19 with TRBJ2-4, with a tentative D call TRBD1 (6 bases). Germline loops: CDR1 LNHDA, CDR2 SQIVND (reference sequence). The CDR3 spans 14 residues. Trimming took 5 bases from V and 3 from J, leaving 11 bases between them. The CDR3 here is CASSDRGGKNIQYF. CDR3 DNA: TGTGCCAGTAGTGACCGAGGGGGCAAAAACATTCAGTACTTC.

J is TRBJ1-5 and V is TRBV28; D perhaps matches TRBD1 (6 bases). Trimming took off 3 bases at V and 4 bases at J, with 13 bases between the two ends. This CDR3 comprises 15 residues. Germline V gene lookup returns CDR1 MDHEN and CDR2 SYDVKM. The CDR3 spells CASSFLTGANQPQHF. The CDR3 region has the DNA TGTGCCAGCAGTTTCTTGACAGGAGCAAATCAGCCCCAGCATTTT.

The gene calls are TRBV5-1 and TRBJ2-7, with TRBD1 as a possible D gene (6 bases). Germline V gene lookup returns CDR1 SGHRS and CDR2 YFSETQ. V lost 0 bases to trimming and J lost 0 bases, with 10 bases between them. CDR3 size: 15 residues. CDR3 bases: TGCGCCAGCAGCTTGGTTGGGGGCACCTCCTACGAGCAGTACTTC. This encodes CASSLVGGTSYEQYF.

The rearrangement links TRBV6-4 to TRBJ2-7; TRBD2 agrees at 8 bases. CDR3 size: 15 residues. Germline assignment: CDR1 MRHNA and CDR2 SNTAGT. Germline trimming cut 6 bases from V and 2 bases from J; bases unmatched to any gene: 9. CDR3 residues: CASSLRAGDPYEQYF. The DNA of the CDR3 is TGTGCCAGCAGCCTACGAGCGGGGGACCCCTACGAGCAGTACTTC.

The CDR3: CASSASTVYGYTF. DNA for the CDR3: TGTGCCAGCAGCGCCTCAACAGTCTATGGCTACACCTTC. The chain joins TRBV11-2 to TRBJ1-2; D remains ambiguous. The germline gives CDR1 SGHAT, CDR2 FQNNGV. CDR3 size: 13 residues. Trimming removed 5 bases at V and 4 bases at J, with 11 bases between.

The table lists this clone with a few counts. The chain couples TRBV5-6 to TRBJ1-5; D gene uncertain. The CDR3 totals 16 residues. The germline V gene encodes CDR1 SGHDT and CDR2 YYEEEE. Between the trimmed V and J ends, which lost 4 bases and 5 bases, there was a span of 19 bases. CDR3 in DNA: TGTGCCAGCAGCCACTATCGGAGCAGCCTCTATCAGCCCCAGCATTTT. This encodes CASSHYRSSLYQPQHF.